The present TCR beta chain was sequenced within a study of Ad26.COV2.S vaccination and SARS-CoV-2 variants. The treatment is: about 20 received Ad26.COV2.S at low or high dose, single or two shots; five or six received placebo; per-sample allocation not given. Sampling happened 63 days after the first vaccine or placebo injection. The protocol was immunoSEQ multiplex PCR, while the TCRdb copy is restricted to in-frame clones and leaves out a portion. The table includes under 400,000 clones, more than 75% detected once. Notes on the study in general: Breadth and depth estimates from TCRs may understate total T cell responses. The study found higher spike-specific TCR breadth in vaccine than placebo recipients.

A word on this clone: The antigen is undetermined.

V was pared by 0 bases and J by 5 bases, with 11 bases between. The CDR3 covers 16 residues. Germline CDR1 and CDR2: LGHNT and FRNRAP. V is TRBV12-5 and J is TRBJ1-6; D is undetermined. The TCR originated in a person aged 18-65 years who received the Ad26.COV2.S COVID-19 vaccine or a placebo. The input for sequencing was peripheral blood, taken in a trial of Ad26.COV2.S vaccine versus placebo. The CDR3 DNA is TGTGCTAGTGGTTTGGTCACGGGAGAGGATAATTCACCCCTCCACTTT. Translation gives CASGLVTGEDNSPLHF.